The source of this T cell receptor (beta chain) is a study of OX40 agonist ivuxolimab in advanced cancers. Study overall: An agonistic anti-OX40 (CD134) antibody, ivuxolimab, was used to treat the patients. Those enrolled were 80% to 85% male, with a mean age of around 57 years and ages from 23 to 79. General study results and limits: Clonal expansion among partial responders at 0.1-3.0 mg/kg ranked near the lowest. Doses of 0.1 to 3.0 mg/kg were accompanied by clonal expansion of CD4+ and CD8+ blood T cells by week 6.

Trimming took off 6 bases at V and 0 bases at J, with 16 bases between the two ends. Germline CDR1 reads SEHNR; CDR2 reads FQNEAQ (reference sequence). CDR3 length: 16 amino acids. About this clone itself: The target antigen is unknown.

Assay: immunoSEQ multiplex PCR; the TCRdb copy retains only in-frame clones and omits some. The table records 5,000 to 7,500 clones, about four fifths of them present only once. The V call is TRBV7-9, the J call TRBJ2-3, with D tentatively TRBD1 (6 bases). The TCR comes from an adult with an advanced solid tumor such as melanoma, head and neck, liver or kidney cancer. Sequencing was performed on CD4+ or CD8+ T cells sorted from blood, taken in a trial of the OX40 agonist ivuxolimab. CDR3 amino acids: CASRSQGLTSTDTQYF. DNA of the CDR3: TGTGCCAGCAGGTCCCAGGGGTTGACAAGCACAGATACGCAGTATTTT.